This is a list of T cell receptor beta chains from one sample in a study of blood T cell repertoires in COVID-19. Produced via immunoSEQ multiplex PCR; TCRdb's table is partial and in-frame only. The repertoire consists of around 200,000 clones, with over 75% occurring once and the leading ten covering roughly 13%. The sample consisted of peripheral blood. Receptors were obtained from a man over 45 who had recovered from COVID-19. Both conserved end residues are part of each CDR3. The order of the fields is V gene, J gene, clone size, D gene, CDR3 DNA, CDR3 protein. A D gene is named only where the DNA matches it firmly. Size is omitted from some rows. Given values are once, few, many or a class for expanded clones.

V gene: TRBV19; J gene: TRBJ2-5; clone size: .; D gene: .; CDR3 DNA: TGTGCCAGTAGTAGGCAGTCACGAGCGCAAGAGACCCAGTACTTC; CDR3 protein: CASSRQSRAQETQYF
V gene: TRBV5-4; J gene: TRBJ1-2; clone size: many; D gene: .; CDR3 DNA: TGTGCCAGCAGCTCCCCAAGGTACAGGACTAGTGGCTACACCTTC; CDR3 protein: CASSSPRYRTSGYTF
V gene: TRBV18; J gene: TRBJ1-4; clone size: .; D gene: .; CDR3 DNA: TGTGCCAGCTCACCAGGAGATACTAATGAAAAACTGTTTTTT; CDR3 protein: CASSPGDTNEKLFF
V gene: TRBV6-2/TRBV6-3; J gene: TRBJ2-3; clone size: few; D gene: .; CDR3 DNA: TGTGCCAGCAGCCGAACAGGGGATACGCAGTATTTT; CDR3 protein: CASSRTGDTQYF
V gene: TRBV6-5; J gene: TRBJ2-1; clone size: .; D gene: TRBD2; CDR3 DNA: TGTGCCACCGAAAGGACTAGCGGGCCGTACAATGAGCAGTTCTTC; CDR3 protein: CATERTSGPYNEQFF
V gene: TRBV6-2/TRBV6-3; J gene: TRBJ2-1; clone size: .; D gene: .; CDR3 DNA: TGTGCCAGCAGCCAGACTAGTAGTGAGCAGTTCTTC; CDR3 protein: CASSQTSSEQFF
V gene: TRBV24-1; J gene: TRBJ1-2; clone size: .; D gene: .; CDR3 DNA: TGTGCCACCAGTGATCCGAACTATGGCTACACCTTC; CDR3 protein: CATSDPNYGYTF
V gene: TRBV7-9; J gene: TRBJ1-2; clone size: .; D gene: .; CDR3 DNA: TGTGCCAGCAGCTTAGCTACCACAGCGGGAAATGGCTACACCTTC; CDR3 protein: CASSLATTAGNGYTF
V gene: TRBV3-1/TRBV3-2; J gene: TRBJ2-5; clone size: .; D gene: .; CDR3 DNA: TGTGCCAGCAGCCAAGAAGCGAGGATCGAGACCCAGTACTTC; CDR3 protein: CASSQEARIETQYF
V gene: TRBV6-5; J gene: TRBJ1-3; clone size: .; D gene: .; CDR3 DNA: TGTGCCACCCAAAGGAGTAGCTCTGGAAACACCATATATTTT; CDR3 protein: CATQRSSSGNTIYF
V gene: TRBV28; J gene: TRBJ1-4; clone size: once; D gene: .; CDR3 DNA: TGTGCCAGCACCCTCGCGGGTGAAGAAAAACTGTTTTTT; CDR3 protein: CASTLAGEEKLFF
V gene: TRBV5-1; J gene: TRBJ2-7; clone size: .; D gene: TRBD1; CDR3 DNA: TGCGCCAGCAGCTCGGGACAGGCAAGCTCCTACGAGCAGTACTTC; CDR3 protein: CASSSGQASSYEQYF
V gene: TRBV6-5; J gene: TRBJ2-7; clone size: .; D gene: TRBD1; CDR3 DNA: TGTGCCAGCAGTTACCCTGGGACAGGGAGTTACGAGCAGTACTTC; CDR3 protein: CASSYPGTGSYEQYF
V gene: TRBV6-1; J gene: TRBJ2-5; clone size: .; D gene: TRBD2; CDR3 DNA: TGTGCCAGCAGTGAAATTAGCGGGAGGGAGACCCAGTACTTC; CDR3 protein: CASSEISGRETQYF
V gene: TRBV6-2/TRBV6-3; J gene: TRBJ2-2; clone size: few; D gene: TRBD1; CDR3 DNA: TGTGCCAGCAGTTACCTACAGGGGCCCGGGGAGCTGTTTTTT; CDR3 protein: CASSYLQGPGELFF
V gene: TRBV4-2; J gene: TRBJ1-2; clone size: .; D gene: TRBD1; CDR3 DNA: TGTGCCAGCAGCCAAGACACGGGACAGGTCTCCTATGGCTACACCTTC; CDR3 protein: CASSQDTGQVSYGYTF
V gene: TRBV18; J gene: TRBJ2-5; clone size: .; D gene: TRBD1; CDR3 DNA: TGTGCCAGCTCACTAGGACAGGGGCAAGAGACCCAGTACTTC; CDR3 protein: CASSLGQGQETQYF
V gene: TRBV19; J gene: TRBJ2-3; clone size: .; D gene: .; CDR3 DNA: TGTGCCAGTAGTGCAGGGATTCGCACAGATACGCAGTATTTT; CDR3 protein: CASSAGIRTDTQYF
V gene: TRBV11-2; J gene: TRBJ2-3; clone size: .; D gene: TRBD2; CDR3 DNA: TGTGCCAGCAGTCAAGCGGGAGTGCCAGATACGCAGTATTTT; CDR3 protein: CASSQAGVPDTQYF
V gene: TRBV29-1; J gene: TRBJ2-7; clone size: .; D gene: .; CDR3 DNA: TGCAGCGTTGCCGGGGGGCGCTACGAGCAGTACTTC; CDR3 protein: CSVAGGRYEQYF
V gene: TRBV18; J gene: TRBJ1-1; clone size: .; D gene: .; CDR3 DNA: TGTGCCAGCTCGACAGGAAAGGTTTTGAACACTGAAGCTTTCTTT; CDR3 protein: CASSTGKVLNTEAFF
V gene: TRBV5-4; J gene: TRBJ1-3; clone size: .; D gene: TRBD1; CDR3 DNA: TGTGCCAGCAGCTTACAGGGGGCTGGTGGAAACACCATATATTTT; CDR3 protein: CASSLQGAGGNTIYF
V gene: TRBV5-1; J gene: TRBJ2-7; clone size: .; D gene: TRBD1; CDR3 DNA: TGCGCCAGCAGCCGGTCCTTAAGGACAGGCGGCTCCTACGAGCAGTACTTC; CDR3 protein: CASSRSLRTGGSYEQYF
V gene: TRBV30; J gene: TRBJ2-7; clone size: .; D gene: TRBD2; CDR3 DNA: TGTGCCTGGAGTATTAGCGGGAGCGTCGTGAACGAGCAGTACTTC; CDR3 protein: CAWSISGSVVNEQYF
V gene: TRBV7-9; J gene: TRBJ2-2; clone size: .; D gene: .; CDR3 DNA: TGTGCCAGCAGCTTAGTCTATAACAGAATTAACACCGGGGAGCTGTTTTTT; CDR3 protein: CASSLVYNRINTGELFF
V gene: TRBV5-5; J gene: TRBJ1-4; clone size: .; D gene: TRBD1; CDR3 DNA: TGTGCCAGCAGCCCGCCGGGACAGGGAAAGCTGTTTTTT; CDR3 protein: CASSPPGQGKLFF
V gene: TRBV14; J gene: TRBJ2-2; clone size: .; D gene: .; CDR3 DNA: TGTGCCAGCAGCCAAGACCCTTTACGGGAGTGGACCGGGGAGCTGTTTTTT; CDR3 protein: CASSQDPLREWTGELFF
V gene: TRBV28; J gene: TRBJ2-2; clone size: .; D gene: .; CDR3 DNA: TGTGCCAGCATCCCCAAAGTGGCGGGATGGAACACCGGGGAGCTGTTTTTT; CDR3 protein: CASIPKVAGWNTGELFF
V gene: TRBV27; J gene: TRBJ1-1; clone size: .; D gene: TRBD1; CDR3 DNA: TGTGCCAGCAGTTTGAATCCAGGGGGCACGAACACTGAAGCTTTCTTT; CDR3 protein: CASSLNPGGTNTEAFF
V gene: TRBV7-2; J gene: TRBJ2-2; clone size: few; D gene: TRBD2; CDR3 DNA: TGTGCCAGCAGGCCGGGGGGGAGCACCGGGGAGCTGTTTTTT; CDR3 protein: CASRPGGSTGELFF
V gene: TRBV4-1; J gene: TRBJ1-3; clone size: .; D gene: TRBD1; CDR3 DNA: TGCGCCAGCAAAATGACCGGGACAGAGCTTGCTGGAAACACCATATATTTT; CDR3 protein: CASKMTGTELAGNTIYF
V gene: TRBV7-9; J gene: TRBJ2-7; clone size: .; D gene: TRBD1; CDR3 DNA: TGTGCCAGCAGCTCCAGGCGGGACAGGGTTTACTTC; CDR3 protein: CASSSRRDRVYF
V gene: TRBV20-1; J gene: TRBJ1-5; clone size: .; D gene: TRBD1; CDR3 DNA: TGCAGTGCTAGTCGAGCCACAGGGGATGGGCCCCAGCATTTT; CDR3 protein: CSASRATGDGPQHF
V gene: TRBV15; J gene: TRBJ2-3; clone size: .; D gene: .; CDR3 DNA: TGTGCCACCAGCAGAGGACCGACTAGCACAGATACGCAGTATTTT; CDR3 protein: CATSRGPTSTDTQYF
V gene: TRBV7-2; J gene: TRBJ2-7; clone size: .; D gene: TRBD2; CDR3 DNA: TGTGCCAGCAGCCGCAGCGGGAGCTCCTACGAGCAGTACTTC; CDR3 protein: CASSRSGSSYEQYF
V gene: TRBV5-8; J gene: TRBJ2-7; clone size: few; D gene: .; CDR3 DNA: TGTGCCAGCAGCCCCACCGGGACACTCCACGAGCAGTACTTC; CDR3 protein: CASSPTGTLHEQYF
V gene: TRBV3-1/TRBV3-2; J gene: TRBJ2-3; clone size: .; D gene: .; CDR3 DNA: TGTGCCAGCAGCCAATTTTTCACCGGGGGGCTAAACACAGATACGCAGTATTTT; CDR3 protein: CASSQFFTGGLNTDTQYF
V gene: TRBV13; J gene: TRBJ1-6; clone size: .; D gene: .; CDR3 DNA: TGTGCCAGCAGCTTAGCACAGGGAACCGTTACCCCCCTCCACTTT; CDR3 protein: CASSLAQGTVTPLHF
V gene: TRBV14; J gene: TRBJ2-7; clone size: few; D gene: TRBD2; CDR3 DNA: TGTGCCAGCAGCCCGAGACTAGCGGAATACGAGCAGTACTTC; CDR3 protein: CASSPRLAEYEQYF
V gene: TRBV7-8; J gene: TRBJ2-7; clone size: .; D gene: .; CDR3 DNA: TGTGCCAGCAGCTTAGTGACAGTGCACTCCTACGAGCAGTACTTC; CDR3 protein: CASSLVTVHSYEQYF
V gene: TRBV3-1/TRBV3-2; J gene: TRBJ2-7; clone size: .; D gene: TRBD2; CDR3 DNA: TGTGCCAGCAGCCTTGGGACTAGCGTAGCCTACGAGCAGTACTTC; CDR3 protein: CASSLGTSVAYEQYF
V gene: TRBV7-3; J gene: TRBJ2-3; clone size: .; D gene: TRBD1; CDR3 DNA: TGTGCCAGCAGCCCAGGGGGAGCTAGCACAGATACGCAGTATTTT; CDR3 protein: CASSPGGASTDTQYF
V gene: TRBV19; J gene: TRBJ1-5; clone size: .; D gene: TRBD1; CDR3 DNA: TGTGCCAGTAGTATAGGGACAGGGGACGTTCCGGCTCAGCCCCAGCATTTT; CDR3 protein: CASSIGTGDVPAQPQHF
V gene: TRBV2; J gene: TRBJ1-1; clone size: .; D gene: .; CDR3 DNA: TGTGCCTCCAGCCGGACAGCAGTTATGAACACTGAAGCTTTCTTT; CDR3 protein: CASSRTAVMNTEAFF
V gene: TRBV15; J gene: TRBJ2-1; clone size: .; D gene: .; CDR3 DNA: TGTGCCACCAGCAGAGATTTCGGGAAAAATACCCTGTCTAGGGATGAGCAGTTCTTC; CDR3 protein: CATSRDFGKNTLSRDEQFF
V gene: TRBV27; J gene: TRBJ1-6; clone size: .; D gene: TRBD1; CDR3 DNA: TGTGCCAGCAGTTTATACAGGGGTCATTCACCCCTCCACTTT; CDR3 protein: CASSLYRGHSPLHF
V gene: TRBV3-1/TRBV3-2; J gene: TRBJ2-5; clone size: few; D gene: TRBD2; CDR3 DNA: TGTGCCAGCAGCCAACAGACCGGGACTAGCGGGAGGGAGACCCAGTACTTC; CDR3 protein: CASSQQTGTSGRETQYF
V gene: TRBV5-4; J gene: TRBJ2-1; clone size: .; D gene: TRBD2; CDR3 DNA: TGTGCCAGCAGCCCCAAGACTAGCGGACTATACAATGAGCAGTTCTTC; CDR3 protein: CASSPKTSGLYNEQFF
V gene: TRBV5-1; J gene: TRBJ2-1; clone size: many; D gene: .; CDR3 DNA: TGCGCCAGCAGCTTGGGCCGTAGGACTGGAATACAAAATGAGCAGTTCTTC; CDR3 protein: CASSLGRRTGIQNEQFF
V gene: TRBV3-1/TRBV3-2; J gene: TRBJ2-1; clone size: .; D gene: TRBD2; CDR3 DNA: TGTGCCAGCAGCCAACCAACTAGCGGGAGAAGATTCTATGAGCAGTTCTTC; CDR3 protein: CASSQPTSGRRFYEQFF
V gene: TRBV7-2; J gene: TRBJ1-4; clone size: once; D gene: .; CDR3 DNA: TGTGCCAGCAGCGGGGCTTGGAACCCCCGGGAAAAACTGTTTTTT; CDR3 protein: CASSGAWNPREKLFF
V gene: TRBV6-2/TRBV6-3; J gene: TRBJ1-5; clone size: once; D gene: TRBD1; CDR3 DNA: TGTGCCAGCAGTTACTCTGGGACAGGGGAGCAAAATCAGCCCCAGCATTTT; CDR3 protein: CASSYSGTGEQNQPQHF
V gene: TRBV15; J gene: TRBJ1-2; clone size: few; D gene: TRBD1; CDR3 DNA: TGTGCCACCAGCACAGACAGGGGGGACTATGGCTACACCTTC; CDR3 protein: CATSTDRGDYGYTF
V gene: TRBV5-6; J gene: TRBJ1-3; clone size: .; D gene: .; CDR3 DNA: TGTGCCAGCAGGACGGGGGGAAACTCTGGAAACACCATATATTTT; CDR3 protein: CASRTGGNSGNTIYF
V gene: TRBV28; J gene: TRBJ2-3; clone size: .; D gene: .; CDR3 DNA: TGTGCCAGCGAAACGGTCGCAGATACGCAGTATTTT; CDR3 protein: CASETVADTQYF
V gene: TRBV19; J gene: TRBJ1-6; clone size: .; D gene: TRBD1; CDR3 DNA: TGTGCCAGTGCTTCCGGGACAGGGAATTCACCCCTCCACTTT; CDR3 protein: CASASGTGNSPLHF
V gene: TRBV29-1; J gene: TRBJ2-2; clone size: .; D gene: TRBD2; CDR3 DNA: TGCAGCGGTGCTGCGACTAGCGTCGGGGAGCTGTTTTTT; CDR3 protein: CSGAATSVGELFF
V gene: TRBV7-2; J gene: TRBJ1-1; clone size: .; D gene: TRBD1; CDR3 DNA: TGTGCCAGCAGCTCCATGAGGGGACAGGGCCCTAACACTGAAGCTTTCTTT; CDR3 protein: CASSSMRGQGPNTEAFF
V gene: TRBV27; J gene: TRBJ2-1; clone size: many; D gene: .; CDR3 DNA: TGTGCCAGCCAATTCGGGAGTAGGAATGAGCAGTTCTTC; CDR3 protein: CASQFGSRNEQFF
V gene: TRBV5-5; J gene: TRBJ1-1; clone size: .; D gene: .; CDR3 DNA: TGTGCCAGCAGCTTAATGCGGAACACTGAAGCTTTCTTT; CDR3 protein: CASSLMRNTEAFF